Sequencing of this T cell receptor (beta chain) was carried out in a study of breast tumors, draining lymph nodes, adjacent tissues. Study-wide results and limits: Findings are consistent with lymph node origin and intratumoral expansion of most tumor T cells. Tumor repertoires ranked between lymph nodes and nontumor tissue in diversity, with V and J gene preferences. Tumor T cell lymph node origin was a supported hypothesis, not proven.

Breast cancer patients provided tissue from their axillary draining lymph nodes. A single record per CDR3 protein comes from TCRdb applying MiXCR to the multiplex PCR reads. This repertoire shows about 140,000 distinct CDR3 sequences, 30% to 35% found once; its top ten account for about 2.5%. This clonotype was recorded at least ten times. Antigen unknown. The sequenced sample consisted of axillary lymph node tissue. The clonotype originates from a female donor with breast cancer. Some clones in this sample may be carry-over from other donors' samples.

CDR3 residues: CASSLGDSDRVLSPLHF. In DNA form, the CDR3 reads TGCGCCAGCAGCTTGGGGGATTCGGACAGGGTTTTGTCACCCCTCCACTTT. This sequence joins TRBV5-1 and TRBJ1-6; 8 bases fit TRBD1. This CDR3 is 17 amino acids long. Looked up from germline, CDR1 is SGHRS and CDR2 is YFSETQ. With V trimmed by 0 bases and J by 10 bases, 12 bases remained unmatched.